Shown below are 28 T cell receptor beta chains from a single sample sequenced in a study of blood T cell repertoires in COVID-19 (TCRdb year 2020). Library prep was done by the immunoSEQ multiplex PCR assay. In TCRdb, the immuneACCESS table is reduced to in-frame sequences with V and J assigned. These tables do not hold every clone; where another copy was compared, an unresolved V gene accounts for under half, and the others remain unexplained. This sample is represented by under 9,000 clones; more than 80% of them were singletons. Roughly a tenth of the sample is taken by the ten largest. The sample comprised peripheral blood. Receptors originate from a human donor with active COVID-19. The donor label of this sample is uncertain.

This clone was observed a single time. CDR3 in amino acids: CASSSILAGGYEQYF. In DNA form, the CDR3 reads TGTGCCAGTAGTAGTATACTAGCGGGAGGCTACGAGCAGTACTTC. The rearrangement links TRBV19 to TRBJ2-7, with TRBD2 matching over 12 bases. The V segment lost 4 bases and the J segment 3 bases; nucleotides outside the gene matches: 4. This CDR3 is built from 15 residues. Germline CDR1 LNHDA, CDR2 SQIVND (reference sequence).

This chain links TRBV3-1 (or the pseudogene TRBV3-2) with TRBJ2-1; 8 nucleotides line up with TRBD2. The CDR3 has 15 amino acids. J gave up 7 bases and V 4 bases, and 9 bases lay outside the gene matches. CDR1 is LGHDT and CDR2 is YNNKEL in the germline V gene (reference sequence). This CDR3 reads CASSLRGLGGNEQFF. CDR3 in DNA: TGTGCCAGCAGCCTCAGGGGACTAGGCGGGAATGAGCAGTTCTTC.

The V gene is TRBV4-3, the J gene TRBJ1-2, with D unclear. The CDR3 runs 13 residues. Looked up from germline, CDR1 is LGHNA and CDR2 is YSLEER. The V gene lost 0 bases and the J gene lost 3 bases, with 5 bases spanning the gap. CDR3 DNA sequence: TGCGCCAGCAGCCAAGACCGAGACTATGGCTACACCTTC. Protein product: CASSQDRDYGYTF.

The chain carries TRBV3-1 (or the pseudogene TRBV3-2) and TRBJ2-5, with a tentative D call TRBD2 (5 bases). Germline V lookup: CDR1 LGHDT, CDR2 YNNKEL (reference sequence). V was trimmed by 1 base and J by 4 bases, leaving 7 bases between them. CDR3 length: 13 amino acids. The CDR3 DNA reads as TGTGCCAGCAGCCAAGGGCTAGCAGAGACCCAGTACTTC. It encodes CASSQGLAETQYF.

The rearrangement joins TRBV7-7 to TRBJ2-1; 7 nucleotides agree with TRBD2. The germline V gene has CDR1 SSHAT and CDR2 FNYEAQ (reference sequence). The J segment lost 6 bases and the V segment lost 1 base, leaving 6 bases of the junction unmatched. The length of the CDR3 is 15 residues. Here the CDR3 reads CASSLGRGRSNEQFF. CDR3 coding DNA: TGTGCCAGCAGCTTAGGGCGGGGGAGGAGCAATGAGCAGTTCTTC. The full variable domain, rest sourced from reference TRBV7-7 and TRBJ2-1, is GAGVSQSPRYKVTKRGQDVTLRCDPISSHATLYWYQQALGQGPEFLTYFNYEAQPDKSGLPSDRFSAERPEGSISTLTIQRTEQRDSAMYRCASSLGRGRSNEQFFGPGTRLTVL.

The J gene is TRBJ1-5, the V gene TRBV7-9; TRBD1 agrees at 8 bases. V was clipped by 5 bases and J by 2 bases; unmatched bases: 8. CDR1 and CDR2 (germline): SEHNR, FQNEAQ (reference sequence). CDR3 length equals 16 residues. This CDR3 is CASSTGRTGRNQPQHF. In DNA form, the CDR3 reads TGTGCCAGCAGCACCGGACGGACAGGGCGCAATCAGCCCCAGCATTTT.

This clone is a singleton in its sample. V gene TRBV14 combines with J gene TRBJ2-5; 9 bases are a match to TRBD2. The ends lost 5 bases at V and 0 bases at J; junction bases unmatched: 19. The CDR3 totals 20 residues. Germline assignment: CDR1 SGHDN and CDR2 FVKESK. This chain's CDR3 is CASSGRRAGGTMLYQETQYF. The DNA of the CDR3 is TGTGCCAGCAGCGGCCGGAGGGCGGGAGGGACAATGCTGTACCAAGAGACCCAGTACTTC.

The V gene is TRBV11-2, the J gene TRBJ2-3; tentatively, D is TRBD2 (6 bases). CDR1 is SGHAT, CDR2 FQNNGV, per germline. CDR3 length: 18 residues. The V end was cut by 1 base, the J end by 0 bases, with 17 bases between. The DNA for the CDR3 is TGTGCCAGCAGCTTAGGGCGAGGGCGGGGCGCTAGCACAGATACGCAGTATTTT. As protein: CASSLGRGRGASTDTQYF.

V gene TRBV5-5 combines with J gene TRBJ2-2; no definite D call. Germline-derived CDR1 and CDR2 are SGHKS and YYEKEE (reference sequence). The CDR3 contains 16 residues. Between the trimmed V and J ends, which lost 1 base and 4 bases, there was a span of 14 bases. The CDR3 spells CASSLWADPSTGELFF. The CDR3 nucleotides read TGTGCCAGCAGCTTGTGGGCAGATCCGAGCACCGGGGAGCTGTTTTTT.

This clone was observed a handful of times. This sequence joins TRBV2 and TRBJ1-3; D gene uncertain. Germline CDR1 SNHLY, CDR2 FYNNEI. V was pared by 3 bases and J by 4 bases, with 4 bases between. The CDR3 runs to 12 residues. The CDR3 bases are TGTGCCAGCAGTGACAGGGGAAACACCATATATTTT. Its translation is CASSDRGNTIYF.

Only a few counts were recorded for this clone. The chain couples TRBV4-1 to TRBJ1-2; no firm D call. CDR3 length: 15 residues. Per the germline V gene, CDR1 is MGHRA and CDR2 is YSYEKL. V lost 0 bases, J lost 3 bases, and 11 bases lay in between. The CDR3 bases are TGCGCCAGCAGCCAAGATGTTAGATATTACTATGGCTACACCTTC. Amino acids: CASSQDVRYYYGYTF.

The chain employs TRBV6-5 and TRBJ2-7; the D gene is possibly TRBD1 (6 bases). This CDR3 region has 15 residues. The germline CDR1 and CDR2 sequences are MNHEY and SVGAGI. V lost 7 bases, J lost 0 bases, and 16 bases lay in between. CDR3 DNA sequence: TGTGCCAGCACCCCGCGATCGACAGGCTCCTACGAGCAGTACTTC. Protein product: CASTPRSTGSYEQYF.

V gene TRBV28 combines with J gene TRBJ2-5; 10 bases agree with TRBD2. CDR1 is MDHEN, CDR2 SYDVKM, per germline. The CDR3 runs to 15 residues. The V and J ends lost 1 base and 5 bases, in that order; junction bases with no gene match: 4. For the CDR3, the DNA is TGTGCCAGCAGTTTATCACTAGCGGGACTGGAGACCCAGTACTTC. Residues: CASSLSLAGLETQYF.

The table lists this clone with a few counts. CDR3 amino acids: CASRRQTGVPGAGYTF. For the CDR3, the DNA is TGTGCCAGCAGGCGACAGACTGGCGTCCCCGGCGCTGGCTACACCTTC. The V gene is TRBV5-5, the J gene TRBJ1-2, with D maybe TRBD1 (5 bases). The V and J ends lost 5 bases and 7 bases respectively, with 24 bases between them. This CDR3 is built from 16 residues. Germline-derived CDR1 and CDR2 are SGHKS and YYEKEE (reference sequence).

The rearrangement joins TRBV5-1 to TRBJ2-3; 10 positions agree with TRBD1. The junction had 8 bases not matched to a gene; V was cut back by 9 bases and J by 1 base. The CDR3 runs 15 residues. In germline, CDR1 is SGHRS, CDR2 YFSETQ. CDR3 DNA sequence: TGCGCCACCAAACCGACAGGGGGCGGCACAGATACGCAGTATTTT. It is translated as CATKPTGGGTDTQYF.

The J gene is TRBJ2-7, the V gene TRBV18, with 7 bases identical to TRBD1. CDR1 is KGHSH and CDR2 is LQKENI in the germline V gene. Trimming took 2 bases from V and 11 from J; bases not matched to a gene: 6. CDR3 length equals 12 residues. CDR3 residues: CASSPDRAGEYF. The CDR3 DNA reads as TGTGCCAGCTCACCAGACAGGGCCGGCGAGTACTTC.

The CDR3 region has the DNA TGTGCCAGCAGCTCGGGACAGGGTTTCAAAAACATTCAGTACTTC. This encodes CASSSGQGFKNIQYF. The chain has TRBV13 and TRBJ2-4, with 9 bases identical to TRBD1. Per germline, CDR1 PRHDT and CDR2 FYEKMQ (reference sequence). The ends lost 4 bases at V and 3 bases at J; junction bases unmatched: 4. This CDR3 comprises 15 residues.

The chain links TRBV15 to TRBJ2-3; no definite D call. CDR3 size: 14 residues. The germline V gene has CDR1 LNHNV and CDR2 YYDKDF (reference sequence). V shed 4 bases and J shed 1 base, with 9 bases lying between them. The CDR3 protein is CATSTILGTDTQYF. As DNA, the CDR3 is TGTGCCACCAGCACTATTTTGGGCACAGATACGCAGTATTTT.

V usage is TRBV27 and J usage is TRBJ2-7; D is unresolved. Trimming stripped 3 bases from V and 0 bases from J, with 12 bases between. The CDR3 has 15 amino acids. CDR1 MNHEY and CDR2 SMNVEV come from the germline V gene (reference sequence). The CDR3 DNA reads TGTGCCAGCAGTTTCGTACAGTCGAGCTCCTACGAGCAGTACTTC. The encoded protein is CASSFVQSSSYEQYF.

V is TRBV7-2 and J is TRBJ2-2; D possibly corresponds to TRBD2 (5 bases). Germline V gene data show CDR1 as SGHTA and CDR2 as FQGNSA. This CDR3 is built from 13 residues. Trimming took 2 bases from V and 7 from J, leaving 8 bases between them. CDR3 region: CASSLWENGELFF. CDR3 DNA: TGTGCCAGCAGCTTATGGGAGAACGGGGAGCTGTTTTTT.

The chain carries TRBV6-5 and TRBJ1-2; 7 bases line up with TRBD1. V lost 4 bases, J lost 5 bases, and 10 bases stayed unmatched. Germline lookup yields CDR1 MNHEY and CDR2 SVGAGI. The CDR3 sequence is 15 residues long. CDR3 nucleotide sequence: TGTGCCAGCAGTTCGGCGGGACAGTGGGATTATGGCTACACCTTC. Translation gives CASSSAGQWDYGYTF.

The chain joins TRBV18 to TRBJ1-5; 8 nucleotides line up with TRBD1. With 6 bases clipped from V and 5 bases from J, the junction kept 6 bases outside the gene matches. The CDR3 has 14 residues. CDR1 KGHSH and CDR2 LQKENI come from the germline V gene. DNA of the CDR3: TGTGCCAGCTCGCCGGACAGGGCGGATCAGCCCCAGCATTTT. It specifies CASSPDRADQPQHF.

This clone was counted a few times. The chain recombines TRBV9 with TRBJ2-7; tentative D call: TRBD2 (5 bases). The CDR3 has 17 amino acids. Germline CDR1 and CDR2: SGDLS and YYNGEE. The ends were cut back, 0 bases at V and 0 bases at J, with 16 bases in the middle. CDR3: CASSVVGVSHSSYEQYF. CDR3 sequence (DNA): TGTGCCAGCAGCGTAGTGGGAGTCAGTCACAGCTCCTACGAGCAGTACTTC.

This clone occurred a few times. V and J are TRBV10-1 and TRBJ2-7, with TRBD2 matching over 13 bases. CDR3 length: 16 amino acids. Unmatched junction bases numbered 7, after V lost 3 bases and J lost 5 bases. The germline V gene encodes CDR1 WNHNN and CDR2 SYGVQD (reference sequence). The CDR3 region has the DNA TGCGCCAGCAGTGAAGGGACTAGCGGGGCTCGGAACGAGCAGTACTTC. Residues: CASSEGTSGARNEQYF.

The rearrangement joins TRBV5-1 to TRBJ1-1; weak D call: TRBD1 (5 bases). Deletions cut 4 bases from V and 0 bases from J, with 10 bases between. Looked up from germline, CDR1 is SGHRS and CDR2 is YFSETQ. The CDR3 length is 14 residues. Here the CDR3 reads CASSLGTLNTEAFF. DNA for the CDR3: TGCGCCAGCAGCCTCGGGACTTTGAACACTGAAGCTTTCTTT.

This chain uses TRBV11-2 with TRBJ1-1, with 10 nucleotides matching TRBD1. In germline, CDR1 is SGHAT, CDR2 FQNNGV. V shed 3 bases and J 2 bases; nucleotides not matched to a gene: 15. The CDR3 consists of 19 residues. The CDR3: CASSFPTGTGVRINTEAFF. The CDR3 coding sequence is TGTGCCAGCAGCTTCCCTACCGGGACAGGGGTTCGGATAAACACTGAAGCTTTCTTT.

The V call is TRBV25-1, the J call TRBJ2-5; 8 bases line up with TRBD1. The CDR3 has 15 amino acids. The trim removed 6 bases at V and 5 bases at J, leaving 11 bases unmatched. Germline V gene sequence: CDR1 MGHDK, CDR2 SYGVNS. In DNA, the CDR3 is TGTGCCAGCAGCCCGGACAGGGTTTTTGAGGAGACCCAGTACTTC. Translating it yields CASSPDRVFEETQYF.

CDR3 region: CAISPTGTGANTGELFF. For the CDR3, the DNA is TGTGCCATCAGCCCAACCGGGACAGGGGCGAACACCGGGGAGCTGTTTTTT. The chain couples TRBV10-3 to TRBJ2-2, with TRBD1 matching 10 bases. The germline V gene encodes CDR1 ENHRY and CDR2 SYGVKD. Trimming took 6 bases from V and 0 from J; bases not matched to a gene: 7. This CDR3 region has 17 residues.